Below, 8 T cell receptor beta chains from the same sample are listed, as sequenced in a study of T cell changes during pregnancy in multiple sclerosis. Clones were read by immunoSEQ multiplex PCR, and TCRdb kept only the in-frame ones, dropping some. The profile covers around 60,000 clones, with around 94% appearing a single time and 3% to 3.5% taken by the ten largest. Material: CD8+ T cells from peripheral blood mononuclear cells, obtained in the third trimester of pregnancy. The receptors derive from a female donor with multiple sclerosis, enrolled in a pregnancy study.

The chain recombines TRBV4-2 with TRBJ2-7, with a possible D match to TRBD2 (6 bases). Germline CDR1 and CDR2: LGHNA and YNFKEQ. Trimming shortened V by 2 bases and J by 0 bases, and 11 bases separated the two germline ends. This CDR3 contains 15 residues. Here the CDR3 DNA reads TGTGCCAGCAGCCAAACTCTAGCGAGCTCCTACGAGCAGTACTTC. Translated, it gives CASSQTLASSYEQYF.

This clone was counted between two and nine times. J is TRBJ1-1 and V is TRBV7-9; 8 positions agree with TRBD1. In germline, CDR1 is SEHNR, CDR2 FQNEAQ (reference sequence). There are 12 residues in the CDR3. Losses at the gene ends were 7 bases for V and 10 bases for J; bases not matched to a gene: 8. This chain's CDR3 is CASTRDRIGAFF. The CDR3 DNA reads TGTGCCAGCACCCGGGACAGGATCGGAGCTTTCTTT.

Worth noting for this clone: The sample has other DNA sequences that encode this CDR3 too. The chain links TRBV5-6 to TRBJ2-7; unclear D gene. CDR1 and CDR2 (germline): SGHDT, YYEEEE. Trimming took off 7 bases at V and 3 bases at J, with 11 bases between the two ends. The CDR3 is 12 amino acids. This chain's CDR3 is CASGLGGYEQYF. In nucleotides, the CDR3 is TGTGCCAGCGGCCTCGGCGGCTACGAGCAGTACTTC.

The chain employs TRBV11-2 and TRBJ1-2; a possible D gene is TRBD1 (5 bases). CDR3 length equals 18 residues. Trimming removed 1 base at V and 5 bases at J, with 23 bases between. CDR1 is SGHAT and CDR2 is FQNNGV in the germline V gene. The DNA of the CDR3 is TGTGCCAGCAGCTTAGCTGGGGCCTGGAGTGCGGATGGGTATGGCTACACCTTC. Its translation is CASSLAGAWSADGYGYTF.

For the CDR3, the DNA is TGTGCCAGCAGCCCAGGACAGTCCGGGGAGCTGTTTTTT. As protein: CASSPGQSGELFF. The chain carries TRBV9 and TRBJ2-2, with a weak D call TRBD1 (6 bases). Per the germline V gene, CDR1 is SGDLS and CDR2 is YYNGEE. V was cut by 4 bases and J by 6 bases, with 10 bases left in between. CDR3 length equals 13 residues.

This CDR3 reads CASSPGRRESGANVLTF. The DNA for the CDR3 is TGTGCCAGCAGCCCAGGGAGGCGGGAGTCTGGGGCCAACGTCCTGACTTTC. The V call is TRBV4-2, the J call TRBJ2-6; 7 bases align to TRBD2. Germline values: CDR1 LGHNA, CDR2 YNFKEQ. The CDR3 runs 17 residues. Trimming took 4 bases from V and 1 from J; bases not matched to a gene: 7.

The V and J genes are TRBV6-4 and TRBJ2-6, with D possibly being TRBD2 (5 bases). Deletions cut 0 bases from V and 0 bases from J, with 9 bases between. The CDR3 runs 17 residues. Germline CDR1 reads MRHNA; CDR2 reads SNTAGT. This chain's CDR3 is CASSDSASGSGANVLTF. For the CDR3, the DNA is TGTGCCAGCAGTGACTCGGCCAGCGGCTCTGGGGCCAACGTCCTGACTTTC.

This chain links TRBV4-1 with TRBJ1-1; 8 bases are shared with TRBD1. The CDR3 consists of 15 residues. The trim removed 4 bases at V and 5 bases at J, leaving 9 bases unmatched. The germline V gene encodes CDR1 MGHRA and CDR2 YSYEKL. CDR3 amino acids: CASSRKDREGTEAFF. CDR3 nucleotide sequence: TGCGCCAGCAGCCGAAAGGACAGGGAGGGAACTGAAGCTTTCTTT.